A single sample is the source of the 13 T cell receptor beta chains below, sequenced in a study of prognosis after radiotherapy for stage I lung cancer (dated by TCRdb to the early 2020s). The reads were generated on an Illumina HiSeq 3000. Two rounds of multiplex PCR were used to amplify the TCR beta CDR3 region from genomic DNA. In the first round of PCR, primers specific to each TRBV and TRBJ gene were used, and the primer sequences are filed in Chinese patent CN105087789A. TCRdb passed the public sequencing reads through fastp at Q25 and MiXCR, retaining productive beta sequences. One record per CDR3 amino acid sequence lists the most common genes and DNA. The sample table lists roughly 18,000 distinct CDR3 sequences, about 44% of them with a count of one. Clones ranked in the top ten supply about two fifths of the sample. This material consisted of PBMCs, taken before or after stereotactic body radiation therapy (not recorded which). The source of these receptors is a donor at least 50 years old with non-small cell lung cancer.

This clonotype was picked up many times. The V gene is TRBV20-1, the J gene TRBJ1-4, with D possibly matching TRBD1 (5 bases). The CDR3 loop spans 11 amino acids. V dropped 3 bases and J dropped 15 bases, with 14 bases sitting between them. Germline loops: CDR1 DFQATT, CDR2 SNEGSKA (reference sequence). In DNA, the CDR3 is TGCAGTGCTAGCGTAGCAGGGTTTGTGTTTTTT. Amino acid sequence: CSASVAGFVFF.

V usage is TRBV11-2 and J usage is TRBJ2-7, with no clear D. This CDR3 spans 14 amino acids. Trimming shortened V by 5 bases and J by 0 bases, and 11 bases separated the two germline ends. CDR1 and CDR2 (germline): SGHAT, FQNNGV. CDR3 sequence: CASSPSRSSYEQYF. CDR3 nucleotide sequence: TGTGCCAGCAGCCCCTCCCGAAGCTCCTACGAGCAGTACTTC. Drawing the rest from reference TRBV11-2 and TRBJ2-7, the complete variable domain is EAGVAQSPRYKIIEKRQSVAFWCNPISGHATLYWYQQILGQGPKLLIQFQNNGVVDDSQLPKDRFSAERLKGVDSTLKIQPAKLEDSAVYLCASSPSRSSYEQYFGPGTRLTVT.

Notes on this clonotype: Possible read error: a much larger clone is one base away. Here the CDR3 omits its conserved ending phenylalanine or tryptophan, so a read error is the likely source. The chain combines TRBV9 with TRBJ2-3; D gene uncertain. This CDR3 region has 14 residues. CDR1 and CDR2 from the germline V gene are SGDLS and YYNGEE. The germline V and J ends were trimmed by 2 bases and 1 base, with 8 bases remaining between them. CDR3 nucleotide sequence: TGTGCCAGCAGCGTCCGACCCGGCACAGATACGCAGTATTCT. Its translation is CASSVRPGTDTQYS.

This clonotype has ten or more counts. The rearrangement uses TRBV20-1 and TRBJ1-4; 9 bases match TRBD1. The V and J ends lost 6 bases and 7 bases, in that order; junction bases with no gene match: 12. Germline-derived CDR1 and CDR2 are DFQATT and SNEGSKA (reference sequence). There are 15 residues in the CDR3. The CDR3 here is CSAIPLTQGAEKLFF. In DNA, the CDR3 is TGCAGTGCAATCCCCCTCACACAGGGGGCTGAAAAACTGTTTTTT.

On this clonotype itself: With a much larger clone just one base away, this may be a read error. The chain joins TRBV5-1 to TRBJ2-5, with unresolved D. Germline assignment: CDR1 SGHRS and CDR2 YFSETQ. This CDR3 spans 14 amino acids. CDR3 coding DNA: TGCGCCAGCAGCTCTGCATCTTCTAGTGAGATCCAGTACTTC. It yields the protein CASSSASSSEIQYF. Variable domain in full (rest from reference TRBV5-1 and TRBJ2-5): KAGVTQTPRYLIKTRGQQVTLSCSPISGHRSVSWYQQTPGQGLQFLFEYFSETQRNKGNFPGRFSGRQFSNSRSEMNVSTLELGDSALYLCASSSASSSEIQYFGPGTRLLVL.

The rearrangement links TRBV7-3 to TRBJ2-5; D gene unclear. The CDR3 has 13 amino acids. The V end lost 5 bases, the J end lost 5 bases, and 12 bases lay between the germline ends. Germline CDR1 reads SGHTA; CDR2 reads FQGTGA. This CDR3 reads CASSLQRLETQYF. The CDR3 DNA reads TGTGCCAGCAGCCTGCAGCGTCTGGAGACCCAGTACTTC.

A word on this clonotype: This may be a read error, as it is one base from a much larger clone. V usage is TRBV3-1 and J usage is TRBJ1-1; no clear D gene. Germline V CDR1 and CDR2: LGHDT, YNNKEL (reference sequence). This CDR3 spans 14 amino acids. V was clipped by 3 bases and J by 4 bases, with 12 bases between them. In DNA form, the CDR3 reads TGTGCCAGCAGCCATAGGACCACGAGCACTGAAGCTTTCTTT. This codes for CASSHRTTSTEAFF.

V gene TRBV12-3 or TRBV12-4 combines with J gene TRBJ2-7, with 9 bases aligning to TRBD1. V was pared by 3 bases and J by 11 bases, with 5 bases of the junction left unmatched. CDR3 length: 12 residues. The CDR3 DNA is TGTGCCAGCAGTTTTGGGACAGGGCATAAGTACTTC. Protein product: CASSFGTGHKYF.

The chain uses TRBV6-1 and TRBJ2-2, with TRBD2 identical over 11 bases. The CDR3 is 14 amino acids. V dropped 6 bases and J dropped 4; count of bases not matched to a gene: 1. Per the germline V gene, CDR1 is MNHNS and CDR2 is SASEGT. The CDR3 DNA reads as TGTGCCAGCAGACTAGCGGGAGCCACCGGGGAGCTGTTTTTT. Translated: CASRLAGATGELFF.

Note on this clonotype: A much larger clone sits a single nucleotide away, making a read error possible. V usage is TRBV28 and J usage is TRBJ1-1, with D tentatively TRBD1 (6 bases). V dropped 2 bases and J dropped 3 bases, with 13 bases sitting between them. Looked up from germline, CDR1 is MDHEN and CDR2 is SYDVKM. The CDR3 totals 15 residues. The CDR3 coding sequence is TGTGCCAGCAGTTTAGGGGGACAACCGGACACTGAAGCTTTCTTT. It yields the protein CASSLGGQPDTEAFF. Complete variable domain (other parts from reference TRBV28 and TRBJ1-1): DVKVTQSSRYLVKRTGEKVFLECVQDMDHENMFWYRQDPGLGLRLIYFSYDVKMKEKGDIPEGYSVSREKKERFSLILESASTNQTSMYLCASSLGGQPDTEAFFGQGTRLTVV.

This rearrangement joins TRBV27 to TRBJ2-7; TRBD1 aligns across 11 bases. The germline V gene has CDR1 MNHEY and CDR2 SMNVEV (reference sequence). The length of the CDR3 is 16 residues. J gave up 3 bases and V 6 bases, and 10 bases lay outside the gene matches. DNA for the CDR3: TGTGCCAGCAGCCAAAAGGGGACAGGGGGTGTCTACGAGCAGTACTTC. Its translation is CASSQKGTGGVYEQYF.

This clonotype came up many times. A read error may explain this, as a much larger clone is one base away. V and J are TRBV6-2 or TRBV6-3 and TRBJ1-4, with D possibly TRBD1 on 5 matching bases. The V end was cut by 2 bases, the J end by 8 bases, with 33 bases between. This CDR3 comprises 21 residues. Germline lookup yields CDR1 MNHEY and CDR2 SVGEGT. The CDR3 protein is CASSYVTGGSYVGREGEKLFF. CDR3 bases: TGTGCCAGCAGTTACGTTACCGGCGGGTCATACGTAGGCAGGGAAGGCGAAAAACTGTTTTTT.

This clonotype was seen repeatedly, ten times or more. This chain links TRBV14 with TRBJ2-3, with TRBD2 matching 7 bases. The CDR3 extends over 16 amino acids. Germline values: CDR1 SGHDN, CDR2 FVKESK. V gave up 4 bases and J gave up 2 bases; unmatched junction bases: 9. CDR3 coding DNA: TGTGCCAGCAGCCGATGGCGGGAGAGATTCACAGATACGCAGTATTTT. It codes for CASSRWRERFTDTQYF.